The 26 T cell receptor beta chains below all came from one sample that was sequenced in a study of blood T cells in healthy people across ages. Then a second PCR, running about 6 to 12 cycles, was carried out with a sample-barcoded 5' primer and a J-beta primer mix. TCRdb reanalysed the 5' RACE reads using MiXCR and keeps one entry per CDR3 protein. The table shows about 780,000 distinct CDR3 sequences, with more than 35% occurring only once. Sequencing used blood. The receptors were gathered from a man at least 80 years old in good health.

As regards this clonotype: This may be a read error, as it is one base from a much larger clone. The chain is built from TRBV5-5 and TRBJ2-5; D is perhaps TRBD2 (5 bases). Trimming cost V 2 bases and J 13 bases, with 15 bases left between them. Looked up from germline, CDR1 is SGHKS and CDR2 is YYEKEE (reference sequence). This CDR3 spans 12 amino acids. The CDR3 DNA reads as TGTGCCAGCAGCTTAAACGGAGGCCGAACGTACTTC. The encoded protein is CASSLNGGRTYF.

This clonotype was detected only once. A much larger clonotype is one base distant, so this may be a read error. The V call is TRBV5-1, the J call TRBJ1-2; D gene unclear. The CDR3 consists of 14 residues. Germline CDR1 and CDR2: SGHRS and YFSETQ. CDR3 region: CASNTETSNSGYTF. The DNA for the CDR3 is TGCGCCAGCAATACAGAGACTTCTAACTCTGGCTACACCTTC.

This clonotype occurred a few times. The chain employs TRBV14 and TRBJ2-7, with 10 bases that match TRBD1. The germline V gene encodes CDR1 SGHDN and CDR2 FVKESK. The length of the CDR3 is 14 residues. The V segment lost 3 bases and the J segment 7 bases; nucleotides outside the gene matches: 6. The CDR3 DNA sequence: TGTGCCAGCAGCCAGACGACAGGGGGCAATGAGCAGTACTTC. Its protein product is CASSQTTGGNEQYF.

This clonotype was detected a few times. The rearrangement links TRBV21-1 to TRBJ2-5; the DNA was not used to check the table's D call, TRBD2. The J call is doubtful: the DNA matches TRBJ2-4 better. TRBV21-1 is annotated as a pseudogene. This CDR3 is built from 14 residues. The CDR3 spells CASKKGSGGTIQYF. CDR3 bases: TGTGCCAGCAAAAAGGGCAGCGGAGGGACCATTCAGTACTTC.

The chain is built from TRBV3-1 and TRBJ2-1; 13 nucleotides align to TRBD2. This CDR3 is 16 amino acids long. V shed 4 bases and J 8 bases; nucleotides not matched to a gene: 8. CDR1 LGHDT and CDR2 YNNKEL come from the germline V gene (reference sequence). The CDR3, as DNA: TGTGCCAGCAGCCCACTGCGACTAGCGGGGGGAGATGAGCAGTTCTTC. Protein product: CASSPLRLAGGDEQFF.

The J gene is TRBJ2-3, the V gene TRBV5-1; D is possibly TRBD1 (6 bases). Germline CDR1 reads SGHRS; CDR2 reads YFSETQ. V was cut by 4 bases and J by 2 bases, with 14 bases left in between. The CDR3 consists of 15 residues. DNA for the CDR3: TGCGCCAGCAGCACACAGGGCAGAACCACAGATACGCAGTATTTT. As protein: CASSTQGRTTDTQYF.

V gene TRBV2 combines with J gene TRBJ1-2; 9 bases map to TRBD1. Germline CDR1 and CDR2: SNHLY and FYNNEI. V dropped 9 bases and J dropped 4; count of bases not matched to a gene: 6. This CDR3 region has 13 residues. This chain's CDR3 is CASRQGESYGYTF. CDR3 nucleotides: TGTGCCAGTCGACAGGGGGAGTCCTATGGCTACACCTTC.

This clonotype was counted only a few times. The CDR3 DNA sequence: TGCGCCAGCCAGGCTGATCTGCGGGAGGGCCTCTACGAGCAGTACTTC. Its translation is CASQADLREGLYEQYF. The chain is built from TRBV5-1 and TRBJ2-7; 9 bases map to TRBD2. The V gene's germline CDR1 is SGHRS and CDR2 YFSETQ. Trimming took 7 bases from V and 3 from J; bases not matched to a gene: 14. The CDR3 totals 16 residues.

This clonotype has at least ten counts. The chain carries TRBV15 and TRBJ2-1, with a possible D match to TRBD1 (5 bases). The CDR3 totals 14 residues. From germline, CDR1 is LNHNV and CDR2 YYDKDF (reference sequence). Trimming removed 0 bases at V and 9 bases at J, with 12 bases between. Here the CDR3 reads CATSRDRASGEQFF. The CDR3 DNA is TGTGCCACCAGCAGAGACAGGGCCTCAGGTGAGCAGTTCTTC.

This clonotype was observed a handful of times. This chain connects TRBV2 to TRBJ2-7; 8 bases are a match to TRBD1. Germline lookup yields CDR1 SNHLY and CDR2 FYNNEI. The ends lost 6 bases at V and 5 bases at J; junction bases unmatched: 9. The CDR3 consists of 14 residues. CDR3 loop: CASSSGQGVHEQYF. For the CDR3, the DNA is TGTGCCAGCAGCAGTGGACAGGGAGTGCACGAGCAGTACTTC.

The CDR3 protein is CASSFRREPGTQYF. The DNA of the CDR3 is TGTGCCAGCAGCTTCAGGCGGGAGCCGGGTACGCAGTATTTT. The chain links TRBV5-4 to TRBJ2-3; TRBD2 aligns across 7 bases. The CDR3 length is 14 residues. Trimming removed 2 bases from V and 8 bases from J; junction bases left unmatched: 8. CDR1 and CDR2 from the germline V gene are SGHNT and YYREEE (reference sequence).

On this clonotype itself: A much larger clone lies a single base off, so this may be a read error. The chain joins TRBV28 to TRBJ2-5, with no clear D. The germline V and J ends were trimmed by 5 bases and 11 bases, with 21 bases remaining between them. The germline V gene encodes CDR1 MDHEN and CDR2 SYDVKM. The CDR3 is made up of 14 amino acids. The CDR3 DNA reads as TGTGCCAGCAGTATGCCCGGACCGAACAATGAGCAGTACTTC. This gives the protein CASSMPGPNNEQYF.

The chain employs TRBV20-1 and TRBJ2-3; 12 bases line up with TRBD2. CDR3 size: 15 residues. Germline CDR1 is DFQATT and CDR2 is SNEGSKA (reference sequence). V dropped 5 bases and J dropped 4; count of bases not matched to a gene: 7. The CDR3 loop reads CSAGRTSGNADTQYF. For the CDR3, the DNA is TGCAGTGCTGGCCGGACTAGCGGGAACGCAGATACGCAGTATTTT.

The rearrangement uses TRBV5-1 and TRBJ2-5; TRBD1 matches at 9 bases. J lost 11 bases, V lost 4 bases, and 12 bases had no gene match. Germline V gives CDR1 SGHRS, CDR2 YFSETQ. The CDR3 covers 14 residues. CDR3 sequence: CASSAGQGHNEQYF. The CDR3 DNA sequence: TGCGCCAGCAGCGCTGGACAGGGGCACAATGAGCAGTACTTC.

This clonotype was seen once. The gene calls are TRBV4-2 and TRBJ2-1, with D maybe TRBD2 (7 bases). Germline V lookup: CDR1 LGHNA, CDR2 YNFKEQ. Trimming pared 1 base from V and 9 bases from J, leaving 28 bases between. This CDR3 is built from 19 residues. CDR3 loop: CASSQVRGGGTYDFGEQFF. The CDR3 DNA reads TGTGCCAGCAGCCAAGTGAGGGGGGGGGGAACGTACGACTTCGGTGAGCAGTTCTTC.

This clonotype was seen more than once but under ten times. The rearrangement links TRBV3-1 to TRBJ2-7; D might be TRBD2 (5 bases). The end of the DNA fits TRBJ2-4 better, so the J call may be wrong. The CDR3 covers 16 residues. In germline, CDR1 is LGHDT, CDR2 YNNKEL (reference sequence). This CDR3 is CASSQWGSEGRDIQYF. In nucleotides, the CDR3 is TGTGCCAGCAGCCAATGGGGTTCTGAGGGCCGGGACATTCAGTACTTC.

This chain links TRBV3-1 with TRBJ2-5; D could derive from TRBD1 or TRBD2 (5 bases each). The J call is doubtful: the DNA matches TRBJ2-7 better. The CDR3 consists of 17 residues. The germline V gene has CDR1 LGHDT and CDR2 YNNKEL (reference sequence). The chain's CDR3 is CASSQVLRPGASNEQYF. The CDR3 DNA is TGTGCCAGCAGCCAAGTATTGAGACCCGGGGCATCTAACGAGCAGTACTTC.

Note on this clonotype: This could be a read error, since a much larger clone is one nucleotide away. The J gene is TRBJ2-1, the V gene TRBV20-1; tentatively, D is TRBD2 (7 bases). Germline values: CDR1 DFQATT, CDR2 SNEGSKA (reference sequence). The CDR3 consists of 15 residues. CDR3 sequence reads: CSTRWTSITGAEQFF. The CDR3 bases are TGCAGTACTAGGTGGACTAGTATCACGGGGGCCGAGCAGTTCTTC.

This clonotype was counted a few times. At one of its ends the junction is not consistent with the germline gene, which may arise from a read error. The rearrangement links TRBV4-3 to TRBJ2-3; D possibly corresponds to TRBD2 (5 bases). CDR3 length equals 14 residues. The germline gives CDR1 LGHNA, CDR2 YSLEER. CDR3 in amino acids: CASRQETTTDTQYF. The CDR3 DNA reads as TGCGCCAGCAGACAAGAGACTACAACAGATACGCAGTATTTT.

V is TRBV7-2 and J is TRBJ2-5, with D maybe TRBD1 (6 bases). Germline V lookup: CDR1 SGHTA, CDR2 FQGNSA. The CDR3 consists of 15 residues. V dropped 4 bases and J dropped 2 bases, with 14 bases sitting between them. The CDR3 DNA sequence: TGTGCCAGCAGCTCCTCGGGGACATTACAAGAGACCCAGTACTTC. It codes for CASSSSGTLQETQYF. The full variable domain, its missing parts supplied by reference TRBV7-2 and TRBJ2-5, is GAGVSQSPSNKVTEKGKDVELRCDPISGHTALYWYRQSLGQGLEFLIYFQGNSAPDKSGLPSDRFSAERTGGSVSTLTIQRTQQEDSAVYLCASSSSGTLQETQYFGPGTRLLVL.

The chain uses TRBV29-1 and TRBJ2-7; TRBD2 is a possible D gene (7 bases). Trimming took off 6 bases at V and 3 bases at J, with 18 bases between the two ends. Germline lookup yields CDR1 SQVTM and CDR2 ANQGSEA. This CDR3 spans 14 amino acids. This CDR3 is CSVKLRGANYEQYF. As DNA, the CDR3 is TGCAGCGTAAAACTCCGGGGGGCTAACTACGAGCAGTACTTC.

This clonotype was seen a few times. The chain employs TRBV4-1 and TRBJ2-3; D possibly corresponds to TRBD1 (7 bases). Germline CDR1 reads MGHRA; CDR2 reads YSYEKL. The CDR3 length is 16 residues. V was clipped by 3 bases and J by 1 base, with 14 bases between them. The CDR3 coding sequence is TGCGCCAGCAGCCAGCTGGACAGGAGGGGCACAGATACGCAGTATTTT. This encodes CASSQLDRRGTDTQYF.

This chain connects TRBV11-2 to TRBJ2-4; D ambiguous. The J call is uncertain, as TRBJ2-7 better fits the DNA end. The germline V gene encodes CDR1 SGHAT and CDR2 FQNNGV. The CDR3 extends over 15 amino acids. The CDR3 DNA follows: TGTGCCAGCAGCTTGGAGACCCGAAAGTCCTACGAGCAGTACTTC. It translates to CASSLETRKSYEQYF.

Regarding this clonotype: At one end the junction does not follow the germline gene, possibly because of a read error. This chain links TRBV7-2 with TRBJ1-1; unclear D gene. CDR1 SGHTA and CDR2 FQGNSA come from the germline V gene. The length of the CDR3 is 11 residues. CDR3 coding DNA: TGTGCCAGCGGCTTAAACCCTGAAGCTTTCTTT. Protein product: CASGLNPEAFF. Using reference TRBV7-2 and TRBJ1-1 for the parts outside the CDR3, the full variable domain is GAGVSQSPSNKVTEKGKDVELRCDPISGHTALYWYRQSLGQGLEFLIYFQGNSAPDKSGLPSDRFSAERTGGSVSTLTIQRTQQEDSAVYLCASGLNPEAFFGQGTRLTVV.

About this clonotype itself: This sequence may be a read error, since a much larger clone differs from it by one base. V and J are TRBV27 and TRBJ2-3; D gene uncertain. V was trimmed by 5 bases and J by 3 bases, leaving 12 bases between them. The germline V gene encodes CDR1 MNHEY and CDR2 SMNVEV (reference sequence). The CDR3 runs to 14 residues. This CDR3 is CASSVKAATDTQYF. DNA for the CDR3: TGTGCCAGCAGTGTGAAGGCAGCGACAGATACGCAGTATTTT.

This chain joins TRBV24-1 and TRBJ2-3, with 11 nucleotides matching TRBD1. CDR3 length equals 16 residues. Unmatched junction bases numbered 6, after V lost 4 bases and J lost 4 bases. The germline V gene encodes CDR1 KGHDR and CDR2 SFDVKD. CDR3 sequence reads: CATSDTGTGGADTQYF. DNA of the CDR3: TGTGCCACCAGTGACACCGGGACAGGGGGAGCAGATACGCAGTATTTT.